The T cell receptor (beta chain) described here comes from a study of T-cell reconstitution after alpha-beta-depleted transplantation in children. Concerning this clonotype: Its specificity is unknown.

Whole-study findings and limits: Roughly two months post-transplant, alpha-beta T cells reportedly originated from several hundred graft clones that had expanded. T-cell counts and diversity were attributed mostly to newly produced T cells one year after transplant. In some patients, recipient T cells and intrathymic progenitors surviving conditioning explained high day-60 diversity.

CDR1 SGHDN and CDR2 FVKESK come from the germline V gene. V lost 1 base, J lost 7 bases, and 11 bases lay in between. The CDR3 has 15 residues. Unique molecular identifiers were incorporated when the TCRbeta library was constructed. TCRdb redid the calling of the PCR reads with MiXCR, one entry per CDR3 protein. The profile shows around 490,000 distinct CDR3 sequences, around 10% of them singletons. This clonotype was sampled from a female patient aged 2 to 10 who had a stem cell transplant for aplastic anemia, so the T cells may come from the graft donor. The V gene is TRBV14, the J gene TRBJ1-6, with D uncertain. Here the sequenced sample was PBMCs, mostly from graft donor cells, taken 180 days after TCRalphabeta/CD19-depleted stem cell transplant. The chain's CDR3 is CASSQGKSWNSPLHF. CDR3 nucleotides: TGTGCCAGCAGCCAAGGGAAAAGTTGGAATTCACCCCTCCACTTT.